Shown below are 3 T cell receptor beta chains from a single sample sequenced in a study of human T cells and chemical hapten exposure. The time point is: patch test 1, 2 weeks after DPC sensitization. Treatment denoted: therapeutic diphenylcyclopropenone sensitization with weekly scalp DPC. TCRdb independently ran MiXCR on the RACE reads; one entry per CDR3 protein. The repertoire holds about 360,000 distinct CDR3 sequences, with approximately 6.9% as singletons. The starting material was whole blood, obtained in connection with sensitization to the hapten diphenylcyclopropenone (DPC). These receptors all stem from a woman between 18 and 29 years old with alopecia areata. Some clones in this sample may be carry-over from other donors' samples.

This clonotype was seen at least ten times. This chain connects TRBV7-9 to TRBJ2-1; TRBD2 aligns across 10 bases. V dropped 2 bases and J dropped 4; count of bases not matched to a gene: 8. Germline V gene lookup returns CDR1 SEHNR and CDR2 FQNEAQ (reference sequence). The CDR3 has 17 residues. CDR3 bases: TGTGCCAGCAGCTTACAAGCGGGGGGGCCCCCGTACAATGAGCAGTTCTTC. It yields the protein CASSLQAGGPPYNEQFF.

This clonotype has ten or more counts. The chain recombines TRBV6-1 with TRBJ2-7, with 7 bases aligning to TRBD1. V was clipped by 4 bases and J by 1 base; unmatched bases: 7. The germline V gene encodes CDR1 MNHNS and CDR2 SASEGT. The CDR3 extends over 15 amino acids. The CDR3 DNA reads as TGTGCCAGCAGTGGAACACCGGGACAGTCCTACGAGCAGTACTTC. It yields the protein CASSGTPGQSYEQYF.

CDR3 amino acids: CASSYSPTGELFF. In DNA, the CDR3 is TGCGCCAGCAGTTATTCTCCCACCGGGGAGCTGTTTTTT. This chain links TRBV5-1 with TRBJ2-2; no clear D gene. V lost 5 bases and J lost 4, with 9 bases in between. This CDR3 spans 13 amino acids. Germline V gene data show CDR1 as SGHRS and CDR2 as YFSETQ.